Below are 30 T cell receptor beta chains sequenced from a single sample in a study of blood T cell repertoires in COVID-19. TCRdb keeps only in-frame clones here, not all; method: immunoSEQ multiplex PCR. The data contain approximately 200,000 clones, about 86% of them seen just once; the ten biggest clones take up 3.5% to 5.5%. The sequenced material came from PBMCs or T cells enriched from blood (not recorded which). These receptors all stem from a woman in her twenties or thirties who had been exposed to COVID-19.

CDR3 sequence (DNA): TGTGCCAGCAGCTTAGCCCGGGCGGGGACGGGTGGCTACACCTTC. It encodes CASSLARAGTGGYTF. The chain has TRBV7-6 and TRBJ1-2, with D possibly being TRBD1 (5 bases). The CDR3 is made up of 15 amino acids. CDR1 and CDR2 (germline): SGHVS, FNYEAQ. V lost 0 bases and J 7 bases, leaving 15 bases between the germline ends.

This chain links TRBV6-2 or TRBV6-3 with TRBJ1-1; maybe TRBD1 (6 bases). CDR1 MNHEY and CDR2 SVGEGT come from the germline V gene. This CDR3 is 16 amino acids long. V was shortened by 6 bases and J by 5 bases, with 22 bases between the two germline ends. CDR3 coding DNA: TGTGCCAGCAGCCCTGGGCTGGGGGGGCCGGGAACTGAAGCTTTCTTT. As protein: CASSPGLGGPGTEAFF.

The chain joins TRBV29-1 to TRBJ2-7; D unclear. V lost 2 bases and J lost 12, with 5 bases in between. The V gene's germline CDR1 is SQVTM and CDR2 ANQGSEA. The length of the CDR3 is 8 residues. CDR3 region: CSVETRYF. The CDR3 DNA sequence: TGCAGCGTTGAAACGAGGTACTTC.

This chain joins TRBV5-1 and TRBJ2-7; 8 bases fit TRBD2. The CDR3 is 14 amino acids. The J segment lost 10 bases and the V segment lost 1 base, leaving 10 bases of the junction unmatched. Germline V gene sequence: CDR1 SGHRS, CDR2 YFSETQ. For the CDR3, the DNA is TGCGCCAGCAGCTTGCTAAGCGGGGGAGGCGAACAGTACTTC. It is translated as CASSLLSGGGEQYF.

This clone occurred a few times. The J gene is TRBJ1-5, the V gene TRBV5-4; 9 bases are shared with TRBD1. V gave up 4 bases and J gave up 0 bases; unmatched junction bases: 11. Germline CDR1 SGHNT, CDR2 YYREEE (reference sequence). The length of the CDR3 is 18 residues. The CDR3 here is CASSLSGQGDNSNQPQHF. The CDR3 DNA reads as TGTGCCAGCAGCCTCTCGGGACAGGGAGATAATAGCAATCAGCCCCAGCATTTT.

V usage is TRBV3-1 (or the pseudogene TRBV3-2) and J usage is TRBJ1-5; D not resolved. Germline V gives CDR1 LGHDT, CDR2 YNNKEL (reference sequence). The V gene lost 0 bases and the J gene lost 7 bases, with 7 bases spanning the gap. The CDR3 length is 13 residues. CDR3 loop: CASSQDVRQPQHF. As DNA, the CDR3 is TGTGCCAGCAGCCAAGATGTGAGGCAGCCCCAGCATTTT.

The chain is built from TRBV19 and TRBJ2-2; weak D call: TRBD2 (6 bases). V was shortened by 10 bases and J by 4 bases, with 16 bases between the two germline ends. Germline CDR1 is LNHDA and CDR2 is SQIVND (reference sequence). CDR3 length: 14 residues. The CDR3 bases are TGTGCCACGCGGGGACTCGACCTCACCGGGGAGCTGTTTTTT. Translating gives CATRGLDLTGELFF.

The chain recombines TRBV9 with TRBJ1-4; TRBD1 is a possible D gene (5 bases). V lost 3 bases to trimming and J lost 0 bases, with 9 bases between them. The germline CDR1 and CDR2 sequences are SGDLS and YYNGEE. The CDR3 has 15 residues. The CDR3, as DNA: TGTGCCAGCAGCGCCAGGGCATCAACTAATGAAAAACTGTTTTTT. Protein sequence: CASSARASTNEKLFF.

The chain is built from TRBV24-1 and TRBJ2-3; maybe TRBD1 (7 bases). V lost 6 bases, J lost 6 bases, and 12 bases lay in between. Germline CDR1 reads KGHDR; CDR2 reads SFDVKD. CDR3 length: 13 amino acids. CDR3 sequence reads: CATSWSGGDTQYF. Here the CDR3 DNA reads TGTGCCACCAGTTGGTCAGGGGGGGATACGCAGTATTTT.

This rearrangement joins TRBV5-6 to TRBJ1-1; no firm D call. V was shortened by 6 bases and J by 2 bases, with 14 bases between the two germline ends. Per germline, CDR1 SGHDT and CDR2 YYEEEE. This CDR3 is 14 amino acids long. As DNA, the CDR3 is TGTGCCAGCAACCACTACGCCCGAAACACTGAAGCTTTCTTT. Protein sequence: CASNHYARNTEAFF.

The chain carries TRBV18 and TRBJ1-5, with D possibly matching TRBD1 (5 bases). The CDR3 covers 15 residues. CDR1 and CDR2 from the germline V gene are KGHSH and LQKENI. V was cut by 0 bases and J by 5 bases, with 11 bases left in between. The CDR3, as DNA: TGTGCCAGCTCACCACCGGGGGGACCAGATCAGCCCCAGCATTTT. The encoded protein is CASSPPGGPDQPQHF.

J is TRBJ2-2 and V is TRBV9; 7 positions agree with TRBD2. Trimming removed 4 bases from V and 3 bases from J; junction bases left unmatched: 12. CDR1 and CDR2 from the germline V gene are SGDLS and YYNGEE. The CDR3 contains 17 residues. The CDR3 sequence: CASSRDYPVGDTGELFF. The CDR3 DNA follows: TGTGCCAGCAGCCGGGACTACCCCGTAGGGGACACCGGGGAGCTGTTTTTT.

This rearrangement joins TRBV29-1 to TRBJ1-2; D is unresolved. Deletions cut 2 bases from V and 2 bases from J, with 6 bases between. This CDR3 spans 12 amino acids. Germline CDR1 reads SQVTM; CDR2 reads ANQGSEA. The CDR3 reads CSVEWRNYGYTF. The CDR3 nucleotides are TGCAGCGTTGAATGGAGGAACTATGGCTACACCTTC.

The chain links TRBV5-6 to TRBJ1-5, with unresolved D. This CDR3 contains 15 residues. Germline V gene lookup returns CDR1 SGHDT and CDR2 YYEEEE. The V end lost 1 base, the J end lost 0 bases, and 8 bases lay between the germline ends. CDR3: CASSLSTVSNQPQHF. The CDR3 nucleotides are TGTGCCAGCAGCTTGTCAACAGTTAGCAATCAGCCCCAGCATTTT.

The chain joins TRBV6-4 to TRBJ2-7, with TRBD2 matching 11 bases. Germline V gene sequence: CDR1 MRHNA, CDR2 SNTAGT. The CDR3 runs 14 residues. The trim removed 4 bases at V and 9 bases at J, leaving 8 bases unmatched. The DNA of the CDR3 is TGTGCCAGCAGTGTTTTAGCGGGGGGGCCTGTGCAGTACTTC. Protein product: CASSVLAGGPVQYF.

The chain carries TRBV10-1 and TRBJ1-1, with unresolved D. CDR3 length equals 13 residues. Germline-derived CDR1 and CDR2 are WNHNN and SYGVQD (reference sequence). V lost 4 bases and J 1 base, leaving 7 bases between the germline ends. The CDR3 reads CASSGQPNTEAFF. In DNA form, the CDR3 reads TGCGCCAGCAGTGGACAACCGAACACTGAAGCTTTCTTT.

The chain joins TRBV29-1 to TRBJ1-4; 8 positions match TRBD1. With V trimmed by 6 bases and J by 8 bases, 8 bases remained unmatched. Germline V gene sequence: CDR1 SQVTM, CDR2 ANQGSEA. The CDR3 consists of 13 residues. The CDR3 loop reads CSVSGTGYEKLFF. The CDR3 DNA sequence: TGCAGCGTCTCCGGGACAGGTTACGAAAAACTGTTTTTT. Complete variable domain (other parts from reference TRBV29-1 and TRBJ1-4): SAVISQKPSRDICQRGTSLTIQCQVDSQVTMMFWYRQQPGQSLTLIATANQGSEATYESGFVIDKFPISRPNLTFSTLTVSNMSPEDSSIYLCSVSGTGYEKLFFGSGTQLSVL.

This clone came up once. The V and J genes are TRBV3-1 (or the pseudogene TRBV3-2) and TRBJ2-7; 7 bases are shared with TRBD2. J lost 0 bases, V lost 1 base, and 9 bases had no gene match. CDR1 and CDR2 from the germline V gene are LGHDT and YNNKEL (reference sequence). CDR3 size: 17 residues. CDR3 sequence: CASSQARGKRGSYEQYF. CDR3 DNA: TGTGCCAGCAGCCAAGCCCGGGGGAAGCGGGGCTCCTACGAGCAGTACTTC.

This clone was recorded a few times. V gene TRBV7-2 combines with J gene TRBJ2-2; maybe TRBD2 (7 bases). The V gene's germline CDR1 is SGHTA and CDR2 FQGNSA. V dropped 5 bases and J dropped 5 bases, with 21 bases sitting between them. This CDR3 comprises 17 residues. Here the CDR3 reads CASSTRGGVLRTGELFF. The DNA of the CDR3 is TGTGCCAGCAGCACGAGGGGGGGCGTCCTTAGGACCGGGGAGCTGTTTTTT.

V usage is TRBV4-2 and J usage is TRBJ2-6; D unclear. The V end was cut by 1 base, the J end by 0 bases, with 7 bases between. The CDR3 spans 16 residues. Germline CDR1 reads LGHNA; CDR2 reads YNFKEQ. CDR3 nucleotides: TGTGCCAGCAGCCAAGGCCACAACTCTGGGGCCAACGTCCTGACTTTC. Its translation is CASSQGHNSGANVLTF.

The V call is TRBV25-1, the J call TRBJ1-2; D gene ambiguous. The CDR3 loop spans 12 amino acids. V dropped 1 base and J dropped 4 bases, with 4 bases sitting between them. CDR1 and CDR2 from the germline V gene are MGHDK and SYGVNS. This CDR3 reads CASSELSYGYTF. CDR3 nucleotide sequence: TGTGCCAGCAGTGAATTATCCTATGGCTACACCTTC.

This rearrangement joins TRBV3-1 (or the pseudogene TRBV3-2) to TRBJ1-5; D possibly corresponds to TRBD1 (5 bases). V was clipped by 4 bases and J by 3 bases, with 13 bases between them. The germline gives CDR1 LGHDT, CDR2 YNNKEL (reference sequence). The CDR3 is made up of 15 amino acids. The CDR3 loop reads CASSPGQGNNQPQHF. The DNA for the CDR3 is TGTGCCAGCAGCCCAGGGCAGGGAAACAATCAGCCCCAGCATTTT.

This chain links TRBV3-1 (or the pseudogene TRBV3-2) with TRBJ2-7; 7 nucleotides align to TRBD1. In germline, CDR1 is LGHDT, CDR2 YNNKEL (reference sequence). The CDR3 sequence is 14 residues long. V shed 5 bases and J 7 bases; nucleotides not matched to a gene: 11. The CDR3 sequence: CASSRGQGSREQYF. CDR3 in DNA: TGTGCCAGCAGCAGGGGGCAAGGTTCGAGGGAGCAGTACTTC.

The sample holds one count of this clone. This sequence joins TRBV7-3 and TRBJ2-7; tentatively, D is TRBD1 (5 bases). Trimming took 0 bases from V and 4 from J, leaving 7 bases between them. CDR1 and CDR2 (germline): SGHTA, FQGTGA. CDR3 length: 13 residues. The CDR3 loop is CASSLTQGYEQYF. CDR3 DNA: TGTGCCAGCAGCTTAACCCAGGGTTACGAGCAGTACTTC.

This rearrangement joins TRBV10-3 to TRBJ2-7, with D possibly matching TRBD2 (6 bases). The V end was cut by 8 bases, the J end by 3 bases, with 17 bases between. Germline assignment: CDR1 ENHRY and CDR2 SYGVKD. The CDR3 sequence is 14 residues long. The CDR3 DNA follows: TGTGCCATCCGTCCGGGGACTGCTGACTACGAGCAGTACTTC. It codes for CAIRPGTADYEQYF.

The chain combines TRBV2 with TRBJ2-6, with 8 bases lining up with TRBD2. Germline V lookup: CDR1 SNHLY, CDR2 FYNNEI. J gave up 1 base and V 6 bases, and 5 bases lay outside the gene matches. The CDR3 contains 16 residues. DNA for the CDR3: TGTGCCAGCAGGGGGTCTAGCGGGTCTGGGGCCAACGTCCTGACTTTC. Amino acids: CASRGSSGSGANVLTF.

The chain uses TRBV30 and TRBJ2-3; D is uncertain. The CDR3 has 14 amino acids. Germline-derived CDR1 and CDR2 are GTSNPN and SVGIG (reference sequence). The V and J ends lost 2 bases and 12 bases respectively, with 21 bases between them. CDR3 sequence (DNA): TGTGCCTGGAGTAGACAAGGTTCCTCAACCCCTCAGTATTTT. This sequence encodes CAWSRQGSSTPQYF.

The CDR3 DNA reads as TGTGCCAGCAGCTTGAGGGACAGGTATAATGAAAAACTGTTTTTT. It codes for CASSLRDRYNEKLFF. The chain employs TRBV5-5 and TRBJ1-4; 8 bases are shared with TRBD1. Germline CDR1 is SGHKS and CDR2 is YYEKEE (reference sequence). The CDR3 spans 15 residues. The ends lost 1 base at V and 4 bases at J; junction bases unmatched: 3.

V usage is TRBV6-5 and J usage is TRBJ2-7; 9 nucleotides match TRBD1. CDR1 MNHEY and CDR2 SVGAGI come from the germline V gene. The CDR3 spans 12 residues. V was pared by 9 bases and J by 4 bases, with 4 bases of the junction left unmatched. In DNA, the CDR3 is TGTGCCAGTAAGGACAGGGGTTACGAGCAGTACTTC. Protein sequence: CASKDRGYEQYF.

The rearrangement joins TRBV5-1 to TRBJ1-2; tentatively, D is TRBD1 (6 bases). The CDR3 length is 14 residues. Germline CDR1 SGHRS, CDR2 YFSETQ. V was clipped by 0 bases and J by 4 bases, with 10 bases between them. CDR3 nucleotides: TGCGCCAGCAGCTTGGCTGGACAGAGCTATGGCTACACCTTC. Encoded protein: CASSLAGQSYGYTF.